Listed here are 21 T cell receptor beta chains from one sample, sequenced in a study of blood T cell repertoires in COVID-19. Generated by immunoSEQ multiplex PCR, the TCRdb table keeps only in-frame clones and is missing some. The sample lists roughly 400,000 clones; about nine tenths were seen once. Sequences were obtained from PBMCs or T cells enriched from blood (not recorded which). These TCRs come from a middle-aged woman who had been exposed to COVID-19.

The chain employs TRBV4-1 and TRBJ1-1, with D uncertain. CDR1 MGHRA and CDR2 YSYEKL come from the germline V gene. The V gene lost 1 base and the J gene lost 0 bases, with 6 bases spanning the gap. The CDR3 runs 14 residues. This CDR3 reads CASSQAVLNTEAFF. The CDR3 bases are TGCGCCAGCAGCCAAGCAGTCTTGAACACTGAAGCTTTCTTT.

The rearrangement joins TRBV6-1 to TRBJ1-2, with D maybe TRBD1 (6 bases). Germline CDR1 MNHNS, CDR2 SASEGT. V was pared by 2 bases and J by 9 bases, with 13 bases between. The CDR3 is made up of 13 amino acids. The CDR3 bases are TGTGCCAGCAGTGAACCTAGACAGGCGAGCTACACCTTC. It yields the protein CASSEPRQASYTF.

The V call is TRBV4-1, the J call TRBJ1-3, with D uncertain. V was shortened by 1 base and J by 4 bases, with 11 bases between the two germline ends. Per germline, CDR1 MGHRA and CDR2 YSYEKL. This CDR3 region has 15 residues. CDR3 loop: CASSQVGRLGNTIYF. The CDR3 DNA follows: TGCGCCAGCAGCCAAGTTGGCAGGCTGGGAAACACCATATATTTT.

The rearrangement uses TRBV7-9 and TRBJ2-5; 9 bases are shared with TRBD1. J gave up 4 bases and V 5 bases, and 8 bases lay outside the gene matches. The CDR3 length is 15 residues. Germline CDR1 SEHNR, CDR2 FQNEAQ (reference sequence). The CDR3 here is CASSPGTGLRETQYF. CDR3 DNA sequence: TGTGCCAGCAGCCCCGGGACAGGGTTGCGAGAGACCCAGTACTTC.

CDR3 sequence (DNA): TGTGCCAGCACCCCAGGGGCCAACACCGGGGAGCTGTTTTTT. The encoded protein is CASTPGANTGELFF. The chain links TRBV7-2 to TRBJ2-2; D possibly corresponds to TRBD1 (6 bases). Germline CDR1 and CDR2: SGHTA and FQGNSA. V gave up 7 bases and J gave up 2 bases, with 11 bases separating them. This CDR3 comprises 14 residues.

The chain is built from TRBV2 and TRBJ1-2; TRBD1 agrees at 7 bases. This CDR3 has 19 amino acids. With 6 bases clipped from V and 1 base from J, the junction kept 20 bases outside the gene matches. Germline V gene lookup returns CDR1 SNHLY and CDR2 FYNNEI. CDR3 sequence: CASSATTIQGPSFNYGYTF. The CDR3 DNA is TGTGCCAGCAGCGCCACTACTATACAGGGGCCAAGCTTTAACTATGGCTACACCTTC. Supplemented by reference TRBV2 and TRBJ1-2, the full variable domain reads EPEVTQTPSHQVTQMGQEVILRCVPISNHLYFYWYRQILGQKVEFLVSFYNNEISEKSEIFDDQFSVERPDGSNFTLKIRSTKLEDSAMYFCASSATTIQGPSFNYGYTFGSGTRLTVV.

A single count supports this clone. This sequence may be a read error, since a much larger clone differs from it by one base. This sequence joins TRBV11-2 and TRBJ2-1; 7 bases fit TRBD1. In germline, CDR1 is SGHAT, CDR2 FQNNGV. Trimming at V came to 5 bases and at J to 4 bases, leaving 2 bases not matched to a gene. The CDR3 is 13 amino acids. The CDR3 loop is CASSPTGYNEQFF. CDR3 DNA: TGTGCCAGCAGCCCGACAGGGTACAATGAGCAGTTCTTC.

The CDR3 DNA is TGTGCCTGGAGTGTGGGGGGAAAGGGAGATACGCAGTATTTT. It is translated as CAWSVGGKGDTQYF. This chain uses TRBV30 with TRBJ2-3, with D tentatively TRBD2 (6 bases). Per germline, CDR1 GTSNPN and CDR2 SVGIG (reference sequence). The CDR3 sequence is 14 residues long. V lost 0 bases, J lost 5 bases, and 12 bases lay in between. Based on the CDR3 plus reference TRBV30 and TRBJ2-3, the full variable domain is SQTIHQWPATLVQPVGSPLSLECTVEGTSNPNLYWYRQAAGRGLQLLFYSVGIGQISSEVPQNLSASRPQDRQFILSSKKLLLSDSGFYLCAWSVGGKGDTQYFGPGTRLTVL.

CDR3 loop: CASSRPGTDSGNTIYF. CDR3 coding DNA: TGTGCCAGCTCACGGCCCGGGACAGACTCTGGAAACACCATATATTTT. J is TRBJ1-3 and V is TRBV18, with 7 nucleotides matching TRBD1. CDR1 and CDR2 (germline): KGHSH, LQKENI. This CDR3 spans 16 amino acids. After removal of 4 bases from V and 0 bases from J, the junction contained 6 bases not matched to a gene.

This rearrangement joins TRBV2 to TRBJ1-1; 7 bases are shared with TRBD1. Trimming took 5 bases from V and 4 from J; bases not matched to a gene: 7. CDR3 size: 14 residues. Germline CDR1 SNHLY, CDR2 FYNNEI. The CDR3 DNA is TGTGCCAGCAGTCCAAAGGGGGCCGGCACTGAAGCTTTCTTT. Translated, it gives CASSPKGAGTEAFF.

Regarding this clone: The same CDR3 arises from other DNA sequences in this sample as well. This chain connects TRBV9 to TRBJ1-1; no firm D call. The CDR3 consists of 13 residues. V dropped 0 bases and J dropped 1 base, with 4 bases sitting between them. Per germline, CDR1 SGDLS and CDR2 YYNGEE. CDR3 nucleotide sequence: TGTGCCAGCAGCGTAGCGGGGAACACTGAAGCTTTCTTT. It is translated as CASSVAGNTEAFF. Full variable domain (remainder filled in from reference TRBV9 and TRBJ1-1): DSGVTQTPKHLITATGQRVTLRCSPRSGDLSVYWYQQSLDQGLQFLIQYYNGEERAKGNILERFSAQQFPDLHSELNLSSLELGDSALYFCASSVAGNTEAFFGQGTRLTVV.

This clone was seen a single time. This chain uses TRBV10-1 with TRBJ2-5; 13 nucleotides match TRBD2. V lost 0 bases to trimming and J lost 8 bases; unmatched junction nucleotides: 9. Germline V gene sequence: CDR1 WNHNN, CDR2 SYGVQD (reference sequence). The CDR3 loop spans 17 amino acids. The CDR3 sequence is CASSESTSGRDLGTQYF. The CDR3 DNA sequence: TGCGCCAGCAGTGAGTCTACTAGCGGGAGGGACCTGGGTACCCAGTACTTC.

The J gene is TRBJ2-3, the V gene TRBV6-5; D is perhaps TRBD2 (6 bases). With 2 bases removed from V and 0 bases from J, the gap between germline ends came to 9 bases. The CDR3 loop spans 15 amino acids. Germline CDR1 MNHEY, CDR2 SVGAGI. The CDR3 protein is CASSYRRDSTDTQYF. The CDR3 nucleotides are TGTGCCAGCAGTTACCGGCGGGATAGCACAGATACGCAGTATTTT.

The chain has TRBV18 and TRBJ1-2, with D unclear. Trimming took off 4 bases at V and 4 bases at J, with 10 bases between the two ends. The CDR3 loop spans 13 amino acids. Germline loops: CDR1 KGHSH, CDR2 LQKENI. The CDR3 spells CASSLEGAYGYTF. DNA of the CDR3: TGTGCCAGCTCACTGGAGGGCGCCTATGGCTACACCTTC. The full variable domain, rest sourced from reference TRBV18 and TRBJ1-2, is NAGVMQNPRHLVRRRGQEARLRCSPMKGHSHVYWYRQLPEEGLKFMVYLQKENIIDESGMPKERFSAEFPKEGPSILRIQQVVRGDSAAYFCASSLEGAYGYTFGSGTRLTVV.

The chain carries TRBV30 and TRBJ2-7; TRBD2 matches 7 bases. Per the germline V gene, CDR1 is GTSNPN and CDR2 is SVGIG (reference sequence). J gave up 2 bases and V 0 bases, and 1 base lay outside the gene matches. This CDR3 region has 13 residues. The CDR3 sequence is CAWSVGGAYEQYF. CDR3 bases: TGTGCCTGGAGTGTGGGGGGGGCCTACGAGCAGTACTTC.

The chain joins TRBV6-5 to TRBJ1-4; unclear D gene. V lost 5 bases to trimming and J lost 2 bases, with 12 bases between them. The CDR3 loop spans 15 amino acids. The germline V gene encodes CDR1 MNHEY and CDR2 SVGAGI. CDR3 sequence: CASSLRQVTNEKLFF. DNA for the CDR3: TGTGCCAGCAGTCTCCGGCAGGTGACTAATGAAAAACTGTTTTTT.

The chain links TRBV18 to TRBJ1-2, with D possibly being TRBD1 (6 bases). The CDR3 has 15 residues. Germline V gene sequence: CDR1 KGHSH, CDR2 LQKENI. V was trimmed by 2 bases and J by 0 bases, leaving 10 bases between them. The CDR3: CASSPLDSSNYGYTF. CDR3 bases: TGTGCCAGCTCACCATTGGACAGCTCTAACTATGGCTACACCTTC.

The genes are TRBV5-8 and TRBJ1-2; D perhaps matches TRBD1 (6 bases). Trimming left V 2 bases short and J 8 bases short, with 10 bases between. CDR1 SGHTS and CDR2 YDEGEE come from the germline V gene. There are 12 residues in the CDR3. The CDR3 spells CASSFEQGGYTF. CDR3 DNA sequence: TGTGCCAGCAGCTTCGAACAGGGCGGCTACACCTTC.

V usage is TRBV30 and J usage is TRBJ1-2; TRBD1 agrees at 9 bases. This CDR3 comprises 13 residues. Trimming at V came to 1 base and at J to 7 bases, leaving 4 bases not matched to a gene. Looked up from germline, CDR1 is GTSNPN and CDR2 is SVGIG (reference sequence). CDR3 in amino acids: CAWSDRGLSGYTF. CDR3 nucleotide sequence: TGTGCCTGGAGTGACAGGGGGCTAAGTGGCTACACCTTC.

This chain uses TRBV7-3 with TRBJ1-1, with 7 bases matching TRBD1. This CDR3 region has 14 residues. From germline, CDR1 is SGHTA and CDR2 FQGTGA. The J segment lost 2 bases and the V segment lost 4 bases, leaving 4 bases of the junction unmatched. CDR3 residues: CASSSGQLNTEAFF. The CDR3 coding sequence is TGTGCCAGCAGCTCGGGACAGCTTAACACTGAAGCTTTCTTT.

This clone was found a few times. J is TRBJ2-2 and V is TRBV3-1 (or the pseudogene TRBV3-2), with D hard to call. V was clipped by 6 bases and J by 4 bases, with 6 bases between them. The CDR3 totals 12 residues. The germline V gene encodes CDR1 LGHDT and CDR2 YNNKEL (reference sequence). CDR3 DNA: TGTGCCAGCAGGGTGAGCACCGGGGAGCTGTTTTTT. Protein product: CASRVSTGELFF.